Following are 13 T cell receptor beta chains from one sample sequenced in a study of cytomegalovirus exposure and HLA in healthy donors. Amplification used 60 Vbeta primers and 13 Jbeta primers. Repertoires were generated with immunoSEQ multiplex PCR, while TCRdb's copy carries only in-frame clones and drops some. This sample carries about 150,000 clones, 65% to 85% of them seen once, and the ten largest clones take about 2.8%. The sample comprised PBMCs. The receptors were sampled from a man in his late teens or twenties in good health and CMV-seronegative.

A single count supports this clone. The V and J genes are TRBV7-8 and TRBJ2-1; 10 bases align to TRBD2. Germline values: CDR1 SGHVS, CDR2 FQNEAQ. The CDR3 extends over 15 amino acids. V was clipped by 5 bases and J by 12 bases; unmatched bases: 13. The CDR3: CASSVPGLAPSGQFF. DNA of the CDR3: TGTGCCAGCAGCGTACCGGGACTAGCGCCGTCTGGGCAGTTCTTC.

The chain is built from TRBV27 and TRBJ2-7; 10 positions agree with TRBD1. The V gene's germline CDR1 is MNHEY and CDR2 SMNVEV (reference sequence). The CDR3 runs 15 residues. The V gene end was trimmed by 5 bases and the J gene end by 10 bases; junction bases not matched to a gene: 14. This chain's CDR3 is CASSLLGQGLYPQYF. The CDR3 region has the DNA TGTGCCAGCAGTCTCCTGGGACAGGGGTTATACCCTCAGTACTTC.

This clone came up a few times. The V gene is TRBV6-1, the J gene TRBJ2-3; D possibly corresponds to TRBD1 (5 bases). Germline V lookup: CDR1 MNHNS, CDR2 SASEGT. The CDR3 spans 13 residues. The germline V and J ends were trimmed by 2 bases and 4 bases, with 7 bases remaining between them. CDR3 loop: CASSEIRADTQYF. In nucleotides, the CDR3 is TGTGCCAGCAGTGAAATCAGGGCAGATACGCAGTATTTT.

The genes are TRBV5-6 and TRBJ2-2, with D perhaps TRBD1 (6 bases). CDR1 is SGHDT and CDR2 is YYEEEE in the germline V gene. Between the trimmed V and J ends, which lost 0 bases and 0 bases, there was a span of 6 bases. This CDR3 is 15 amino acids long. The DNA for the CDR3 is TGTGCCAGCAGCTTGGAGGGGGCGAACACCGGGGAGCTGTTTTTT. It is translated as CASSLEGANTGELFF.

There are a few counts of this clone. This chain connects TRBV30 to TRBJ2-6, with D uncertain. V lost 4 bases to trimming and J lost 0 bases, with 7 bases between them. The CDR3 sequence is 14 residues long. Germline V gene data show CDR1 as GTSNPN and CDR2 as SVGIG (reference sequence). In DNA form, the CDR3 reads TGTGCCTGGACCCCGGGCTCTGGGGCCAACGTCCTGACTTTC. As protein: CAWTPGSGANVLTF.

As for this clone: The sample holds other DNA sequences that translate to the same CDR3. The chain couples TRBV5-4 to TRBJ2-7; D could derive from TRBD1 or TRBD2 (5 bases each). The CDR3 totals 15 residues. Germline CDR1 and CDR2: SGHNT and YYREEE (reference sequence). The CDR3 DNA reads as TGCGCCAGCAGCTTGGAGGCAGGGCAGCTAAGCGAGCAGTACGTC. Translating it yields CASSLEAGQLSEQYV.

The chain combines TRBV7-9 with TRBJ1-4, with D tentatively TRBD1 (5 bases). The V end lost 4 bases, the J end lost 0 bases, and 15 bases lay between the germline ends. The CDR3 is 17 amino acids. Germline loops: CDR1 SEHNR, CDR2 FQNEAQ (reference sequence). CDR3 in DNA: TGTGCCAGCAGCTCCGAGGGGAGGAAAGCAACTAATGAAAAACTGTTTTTT. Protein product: CASSSEGRKATNEKLFF.

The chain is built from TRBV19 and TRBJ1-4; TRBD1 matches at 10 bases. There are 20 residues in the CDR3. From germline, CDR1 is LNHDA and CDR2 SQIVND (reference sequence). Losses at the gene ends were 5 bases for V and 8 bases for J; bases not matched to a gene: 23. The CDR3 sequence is CASSPFKPGQGLLLKEKLFF. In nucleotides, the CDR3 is TGTGCCAGTAGTCCTTTTAAACCGGGACAGGGGTTGTTGTTGAAAGAAAAACTGTTTTTT.

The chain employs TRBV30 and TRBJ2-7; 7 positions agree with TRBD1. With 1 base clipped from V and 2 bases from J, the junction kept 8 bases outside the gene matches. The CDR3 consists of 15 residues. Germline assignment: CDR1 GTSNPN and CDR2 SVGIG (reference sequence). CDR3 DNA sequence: TGTGCCTGGAGTGCGAGGGGGCCTTACCCCTACGAGCAGTACTTC. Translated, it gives CAWSARGPYPYEQYF.

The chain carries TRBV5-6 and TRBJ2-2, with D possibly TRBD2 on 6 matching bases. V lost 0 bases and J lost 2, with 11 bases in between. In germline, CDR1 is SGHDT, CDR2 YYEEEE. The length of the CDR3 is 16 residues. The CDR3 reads CASSLGPGGNTGELFF. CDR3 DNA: TGTGCCAGCAGCTTGGGGCCCGGGGGTAACACCGGGGAGCTGTTTTTT. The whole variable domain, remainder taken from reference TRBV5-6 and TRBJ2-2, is DAGVTQSPTHLIKTRGQQVTLRCSPKSGHDTVSWYQQALGQGPQFIFQYYEEEERQRGNFPDRFSGHQFPNYSSELNVNALLLGDSALYLCASSLGPGGNTGELFFGEGSRLTVL.

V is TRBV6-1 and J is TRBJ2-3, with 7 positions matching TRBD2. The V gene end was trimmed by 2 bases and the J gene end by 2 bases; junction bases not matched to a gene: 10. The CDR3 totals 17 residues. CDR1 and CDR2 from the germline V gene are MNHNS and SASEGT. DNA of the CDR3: TGTGCCAGCAGTGAATATAGGCCTAGCGGCCTCACAGATACGCAGTATTTT. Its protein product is CASSEYRPSGLTDTQYF.

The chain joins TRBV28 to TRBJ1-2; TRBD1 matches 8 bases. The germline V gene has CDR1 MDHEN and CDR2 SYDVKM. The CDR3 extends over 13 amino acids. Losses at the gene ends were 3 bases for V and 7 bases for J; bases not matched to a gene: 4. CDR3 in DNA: TGTGCCAGCAGTTTCCAGGGGGCTGGTGGCTACACCTTC. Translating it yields CASSFQGAGGYTF.

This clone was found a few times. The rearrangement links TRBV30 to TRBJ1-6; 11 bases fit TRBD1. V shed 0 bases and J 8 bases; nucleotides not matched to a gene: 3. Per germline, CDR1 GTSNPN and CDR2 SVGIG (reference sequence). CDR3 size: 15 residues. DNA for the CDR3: TGTGCCTGGAGTGTACGGGGACAGGGGGATTCACCCCTCCACTTT. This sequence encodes CAWSVRGQGDSPLHF. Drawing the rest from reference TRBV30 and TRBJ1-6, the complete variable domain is SQTIHQWPATLVQPVGSPLSLECTVEGTSNPNLYWYRQAAGRGLQLLFYSVGIGQISSEVPQNLSASRPQDRQFILSSKKLLLSDSGFYLCAWSVRGQGDSPLHFGNGTRLTVT.